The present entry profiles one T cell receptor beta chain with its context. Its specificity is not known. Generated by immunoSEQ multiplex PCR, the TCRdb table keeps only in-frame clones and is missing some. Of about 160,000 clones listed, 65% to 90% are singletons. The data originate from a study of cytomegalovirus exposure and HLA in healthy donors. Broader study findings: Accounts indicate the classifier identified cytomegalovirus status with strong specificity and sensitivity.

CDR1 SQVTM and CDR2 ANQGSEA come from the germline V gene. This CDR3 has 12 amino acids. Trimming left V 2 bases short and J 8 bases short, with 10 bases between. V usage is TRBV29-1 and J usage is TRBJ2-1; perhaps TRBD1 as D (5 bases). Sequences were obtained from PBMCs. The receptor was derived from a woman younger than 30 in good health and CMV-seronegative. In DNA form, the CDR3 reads TGCAGCGTTGAACTATCAGGGTATGAGCAGTTCTTC. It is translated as CSVELSGYEQFF.